Each of the 13 T cell receptor beta chains below was sequenced from the same sample in a study of blood T cell repertoires in COVID-19. Method: immunoSEQ multiplex PCR; TCRdb's copy keeps in-frame clones and lacks some. The data show about 290,000 clones, just over 85% seen once. Sequencing was carried out using peripheral blood. These receptors came from a woman in her 30s with active or convalescent COVID-19.

The rearrangement uses TRBV5-1 and TRBJ2-3; D might be TRBD2 (5 bases). V lost 0 bases and J 4 bases, leaving 9 bases between the germline ends. Germline CDR1 and CDR2: SGHRS and YFSETQ. The CDR3 spans 14 residues. The CDR3 sequence is CASSLAGSADTQYF. Here the CDR3 DNA reads TGCGCCAGCAGCTTGGCGGGGTCTGCAGATACGCAGTATTTT. Full variable domain (outside the CDR3, taken from reference TRBV5-1 and TRBJ2-3): KAGVTQTPRYLIKTRGQQVTLSCSPISGHRSVSWYQQTPGQGLQFLFEYFSETQRNKGNFPGRFSGRQFSNSRSEMNVSTLELGDSALYLCASSLAGSADTQYFGPGTRLTVL.

This clone has just one count. This chain connects TRBV7-3 to TRBJ1-1; D is ambiguous. The CDR3 loop spans 14 amino acids. V lost 1 base, J lost 1 base, and 7 bases lay in between. The V gene's germline CDR1 is SGHTA and CDR2 FQGTGA. The CDR3 region has the DNA TGTGCCAGCAGCTTAAATCCGGGGAACACTGAAGCTTTCTTT. Its protein is CASSLNPGNTEAFF.

The chain links TRBV4-3 to TRBJ2-3; TRBD2 might be the D (5 bases). The V gene's germline CDR1 is LGHNA and CDR2 YSLEER. V gave up 0 bases and J gave up 0 bases, with 22 bases separating them. The CDR3 covers 20 residues. In DNA, the CDR3 is TGCGCCAGCAGCCAAGATGTGGCAACGGGGTCGACATCTAGCACAGATACGCAGTATTTT. This encodes CASSQDVATGSTSSTDTQYF.

The V call is TRBV3-1 (or the pseudogene TRBV3-2), the J call TRBJ1-3, with 7 bases that match TRBD1. Germline CDR1 reads LGHDT; CDR2 reads YNNKEL (reference sequence). Losses at the gene ends were 5 bases for V and 4 bases for J; bases not matched to a gene: 8. The CDR3 has 15 amino acids. The DNA for the CDR3 is TGTGCCAGCAGCTCTACGACAGGGAACGGAAACACCATATATTTT. Amino acids: CASSSTTGNGNTIYF.

The chain employs TRBV19 and TRBJ1-1; perhaps TRBD1 as D (6 bases). This CDR3 has 14 residues. The germline CDR1 and CDR2 sequences are LNHDA and SQIVND (reference sequence). Trimming removed 5 bases at V and 5 bases at J, with 15 bases between. CDR3 bases: TGTGCCAGTAGTCCCCGTGAGAGGGGGACTGAAGCTTTCTTT. Protein sequence: CASSPRERGTEAFF.

About this clone itself: Mismatch with germline at one junction end may stem from a read error. This sequence joins TRBV7-8 and TRBJ2-7; 7 bases are a match to TRBD1. Germline V CDR1 and CDR2: SGHVS, FQNEAQ. CDR3 length: 11 residues. For the CDR3, the DNA is TGTGCCAGCAGCCCTAACAGGGGATTGCTATTC. Its translation: CASSPNRGLLF.

V usage is TRBV5-6 and J usage is TRBJ2-5, with no clear D. This CDR3 has 11 amino acids. V lost 2 bases and J lost 5, with 4 bases in between. Germline CDR1 SGHDT, CDR2 YYEEEE. CDR3 in DNA: TGTGCCAGCAGCTTCCTGGAGACCCAGTACTTC. It specifies CASSFLETQYF.

This chain joins TRBV11-3 and TRBJ2-1; D is possibly TRBD2 (6 bases). Germline CDR1 and CDR2: SGHNT and YENEEA. The CDR3 length is 12 residues. V gave up 3 bases and J gave up 7 bases, with 7 bases separating them. CDR3 region: CASSFRGNEQFF. CDR3 nucleotide sequence: TGTGCCAGCAGCTTCCGGGGGAATGAGCAGTTCTTC. The whole variable domain, remainder taken from reference TRBV11-3 and TRBJ2-1, is EAGVVQSPRYKIIEKKQPVAFWCNPISGHNTLYWYLQNLGQGPELLIRYENEEAVDDSQLPKDRFSAERLKGVDSTLKIQPAELGDSAVYLCASSFRGNEQFFGPGTRLTVL.

The chain employs TRBV9 and TRBJ1-3; 7 bases line up with TRBD1. The germline V gene has CDR1 SGDLS and CDR2 YYNGEE. The CDR3 totals 17 residues. Losses at the gene ends were 0 bases for V and 1 base for J; bases not matched to a gene: 7. The CDR3 is CASSVGKGGWSGNTIYF. The DNA for the CDR3 is TGTGCCAGCAGCGTAGGGAAAGGGGGCTGGTCTGGAAACACCATATATTTT. Complete variable domain (other parts from reference TRBV9 and TRBJ1-3): DSGVTQTPKHLITATGQRVTLRCSPRSGDLSVYWYQQSLDQGLQFLIQYYNGEERAKGNILERFSAQQFPDLHSELNLSSLELGDSALYFCASSVGKGGWSGNTIYFGEGSWLTVV.

The rearrangement uses TRBV4-3 and TRBJ1-2; D is unclear. The CDR3 spans 14 residues. Germline lookup yields CDR1 LGHNA and CDR2 YSLEER. V lost 4 bases to trimming and J lost 4 bases, with 13 bases between them. CDR3 sequence reads: CASSPTGGFYGYTF. The CDR3 coding sequence is TGCGCCAGCAGCCCGACTGGAGGGTTCTATGGCTACACCTTC.

The genes are TRBV5-1 and TRBJ1-1; D may be TRBD1 (6 bases). From germline, CDR1 is SGHRS and CDR2 YFSETQ. Deletions cut 0 bases from V and 8 bases from J, with 14 bases between. CDR3 size: 14 residues. Here the CDR3 DNA reads TGCGCCAGCAGCTTGGGACAGGCGAGCAAGGAAGCTTTCTTT. It is translated as CASSLGQASKEAFF.

The V and J genes are TRBV30 and TRBJ1-3, with D perhaps TRBD1 (5 bases). Trimming removed 7 bases from V and 0 bases from J, with 16 bases in between. Germline CDR1 and CDR2: GTSNPN and SVGIG (reference sequence). The CDR3 runs to 15 residues. DNA of the CDR3: TGTGCCTCCAAACCCGGGGGGAACTCTGGAAACACCATATATTTT. It yields the protein CASKPGGNSGNTIYF. The complete variable domain, with remaining parts taken from reference TRBV30 and TRBJ1-3, reads SQTIHQWPATLVQPVGSPLSLECTVEGTSNPNLYWYRQAAGRGLQLLFYSVGIGQISSEVPQNLSASRPQDRQFILSSKKLLLSDSGFYLCASKPGGNSGNTIYFGEGSWLTVV.

The V gene is TRBV5-4, the J gene TRBJ2-2; maybe TRBD2 (5 bases). Germline assignment: CDR1 SGHNT and CDR2 YYREEE (reference sequence). This CDR3 is built from 16 residues. With 4 bases removed from V and 2 bases from J, the gap between germline ends came to 15 bases. The CDR3 loop reads CASSPDRTPNTGELFF. The CDR3 region has the DNA TGTGCCAGCAGCCCGGATAGGACTCCTAACACCGGGGAGCTGTTTTTT.